The clone carrying this TCR beta chain was counted between two and nine times. Its antigen is unidentified. These data belong to a study of T cells after yellow fever vaccination. Study-wide points: Post-booster repertoires contained most primary-vaccination clones again (96% CD4, about 88% CD8).

Germline lookup yields CDR1 DFQATT and CDR2 SNEGSKA (reference sequence). The CDR3 spans 12 residues. V dropped 0 bases and J dropped 7 bases, with 7 bases sitting between them. UMIs and a universal primer site were added when TCR cDNA was made by 5'RACE template switching. TCRdb processed the 5' RACE reads anew with MiXCR; each CDR3 protein has one entry. In the table there are 610,000 or so distinct CDR3 sequences, about 12% of which are singletons. The sequence derives from a man younger than 45 who received the YFV17D yellow fever vaccine. The specimen comprised PBMCs, sampled on the day of the yellow fever booster vaccination. This chain joins TRBV20-1 and TRBJ2-1, with D hard to call. The CDR3: CSARDLGNEQFF. The CDR3 DNA follows: TGCAGTGCTAGAGATCTCGGGAATGAGCAGTTCTTC.